This T cell receptor beta chain is from a study of T-cell memory formation after mild COVID-19. Across the study: The TCR clusters were mostly specific to one donor.

TCRdb passed the 5' RACE reads through MiXCR, listing each CDR3 protein once. In the table there are 400,000 or so distinct CDR3 sequences, around 20% of which are singletons. V shed 1 base and J 6 bases; nucleotides not matched to a gene: 4. The CDR3 contains 15 residues. Germline values: CDR1 GTSNPN, CDR2 SVGIG (reference sequence). Study outcomes and limitations: Clonal second-wave expansions that peaked on day 37 had unconfirmed SARS-CoV-2 specificity. From day 15 to 85, contracting clones were balanced between CD4 and CD8, whereas later expanders leaned toward CD4+.

Remarks on this clonotype: The target antigen is unknown.

The sequence was collected from an adult woman who had mild COVID-19 (a few samples of this study predate the infection). Cell type and time point are not known. The sample consisted of PBMCs or a T cell subset sorted from them (not recorded which). The chain links TRBV30 to TRBJ2-1, with TRBD2 matching 12 bases. The CDR3 loop reads CAWSGLAGASNEQFF. The CDR3 bases are TGTGCCTGGAGTGGACTAGCGGGAGCTTCCAATGAGCAGTTCTTC. Together with reference TRBV30 and TRBJ2-1, the CDR3 gives the full variable domain: SQTIHQWPATLVQPVGSPLSLECTVEGTSNPNLYWYRQAAGRGLQLLFYSVGIGQISSEVPQNLSASRPQDRQFILSSKKLLLSDSGFYLCAWSGLAGASNEQFFGPGTRLTVL.